The 7 T cell receptor beta chains listed next were all sequenced from one sample in a study of tumor and adjacent non-tumor tissue in lung cancer. TCRbeta libraries were built with three rounds of nested PCR, modified from ARM-PCR. TCRdb passed the multiplex PCR reads through MiXCR, listing each CDR3 protein once. In the table there are 81,000 or so distinct CDR3 sequences, over 80% of which are singletons. No cell sorting was done before RNA was extracted from the tissue. Sequenced: lung tumor tissue. These receptors all come from a woman aged 50 to 60 with non-small cell lung cancer.

For this clonotype: Given a much more abundant clone one base away, this may be a read error. In this CDR3 the conserved last residue, phenylalanine or tryptophan, is missing, so a read error is likely. The genes are TRBV25-1 and TRBJ2-7; the D gene could be TRBD1 or TRBD2 (5 bases each). V dropped 6 bases and J dropped 0 bases, with 12 bases sitting between them. The CDR3 extends over 14 amino acids. Germline CDR1 and CDR2: MGHDK and SYGVNS. CDR3 in DNA: TGTGCCAGCAGCGGCTGGGACCCCTCCTACGAGCAGTACTCC. As protein: CASSGWDPSYEQYS.

This clonotype was found once. A junction end diverges from the germline sequence, so it may reflect a read error. The chain couples TRBV6-1 to TRBJ2-1; D is ambiguous. Germline V gives CDR1 MNHNS, CDR2 SASEGT. CDR3 size: 16 residues. CDR3 in amino acids: CASKSLIGSFVGEQFF. The CDR3 coding sequence is TGTGCTAGCAAGAGCCTAATAGGGTCCTTTGTGGGTGAGCAGTTCTTC.

With regard to this clonotype: This could be a read error, since a much larger clone is one nucleotide away. V is TRBV5-1 and J is TRBJ1-5, with 9 bases that match TRBD1. The germline V gene has CDR1 SGHRS and CDR2 YFSETQ. The CDR3 length is 15 residues. The chain's CDR3 is CPSSLGQGGNQPQHF. CDR3 nucleotides: TGCCCCAGCAGCTTGGGACAGGGAGGGAATCAGCCCCAGCATTTT.

This clonotype was seen just once. The missing conserved phenylalanine or tryptophan at the end of this CDR3 makes a read error likely. The DNA is left out, because the CDR3 cannot be placed on it with certainty; the CDR3 is given as TCRdb lists it. The V call is TRBV6-2 or TRBV6-3, the J call TRBJ1-2; TRBD1 reflects the table's D call only, with no check against the DNA. The CDR3 contains 16 residues when both ends are counted. Looked up from germline, CDR1 is MNHEY and CDR2 is SVGEGT. CDR3 amino acids: CASSYIADRGHYGYIL.

Details on this clonotype: At one boundary the junction diverges from the germline segment, which might be a read error. CDR3 coding DNA: TGCAGTGCTAGCGCCTCAGGGGGCGCGGGATCCGGAAACATTCAATACTTC. Amino acids: CSASASGGAGSGNIQYF. V usage is TRBV20-1 and J usage is TRBJ2-4; TRBD1 agrees at 8 bases. Germline loops: CDR1 DFQATT, CDR2 SNEGSKA (reference sequence). This CDR3 spans 17 amino acids.

The V and J genes are TRBV29-1 and TRBJ1-2; D possibly corresponds to TRBD1 (6 bases). Trimming took off 4 bases at V and 8 bases at J, with 14 bases between the two ends. The CDR3 consists of 12 residues. Germline V gives CDR1 SQVTM, CDR2 ANQGSEA. The CDR3 nucleotides are TGCAGCGTTGGGAGGGGGAACGACGGCTACACCTTC. Residues: CSVGRGNDGYTF.

This clonotype was picked up a small number of times. This likely comes from a read error, as the CDR3 has no conserved phenylalanine or tryptophan at its end. The V gene is TRBV30, the J gene TRBJ2-1, with D perhaps TRBD1 (5 bases). The germline gives CDR1 GTSNPN, CDR2 SVGIG (reference sequence). CDR3 length: 11 amino acids. The CDR3 nucleotides read TGTCCCTGGAGTGTGGGGCCAGAGCAGTTCATC. Its translation is CPWSVGPEQFI.